This T cell receptor beta chain was identified during a study of Ad26.COV2.S vaccination and SARS-CoV-2 variants. As for the study in general: In the COV1001 trial, the donor was in the Ad26.COV2.S arm. The authors gave Ad26.COV2.S intramuscularly, either once or twice 56 days apart.

Study-wide points: Measurements of TCR breadth and depth may have given underestimates of the total T cell responses.

About this clone: Antigen unknown.

The treatment here: over 15 received Ad26.COV2.S at low or high dose, single or two shots; about 5 received placebo; per-sample allocation not given. The investigators took samples on day 63 after the first vaccine or placebo injection. TCRdb's copy holds only in-frame clones and misses some; the assay was immunoSEQ multiplex PCR. In the table there are 440,000 or so clones, 90% of which are singletons. Per germline, CDR1 LNHDA and CDR2 SQIVND (reference sequence). The CDR3 contains 15 residues. The J segment lost 4 bases and the V segment lost 5 bases, leaving 6 bases of the junction unmatched. This specimen was peripheral blood, taken in a trial of Ad26.COV2.S vaccine versus placebo. J is TRBJ1-5 and V is TRBV19; 9 bases match TRBD1. This clonotype was sampled from a person between 18 and 59 years old who received the Ad26.COV2.S COVID-19 vaccine or a placebo. CDR3 nucleotides: TGTGCCAGTAGTTCATCCGGGACAGGGAATCAGCCCCAGCATTTT. It specifies CASSSSGTGNQPQHF.